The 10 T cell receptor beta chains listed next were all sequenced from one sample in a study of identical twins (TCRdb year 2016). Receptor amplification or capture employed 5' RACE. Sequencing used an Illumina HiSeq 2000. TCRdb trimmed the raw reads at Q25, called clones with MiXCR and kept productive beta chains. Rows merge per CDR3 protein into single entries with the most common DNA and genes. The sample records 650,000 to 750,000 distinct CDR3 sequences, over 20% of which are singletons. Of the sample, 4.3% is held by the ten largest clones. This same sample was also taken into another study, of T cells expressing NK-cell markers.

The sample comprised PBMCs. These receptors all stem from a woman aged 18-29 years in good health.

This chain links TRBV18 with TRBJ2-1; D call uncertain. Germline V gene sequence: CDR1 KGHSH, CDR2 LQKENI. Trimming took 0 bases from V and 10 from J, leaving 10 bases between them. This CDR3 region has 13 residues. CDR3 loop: CASSPPGKGEQFF. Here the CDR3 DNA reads TGTGCCAGCTCACCACCTGGGAAAGGCGAGCAGTTCTTC.

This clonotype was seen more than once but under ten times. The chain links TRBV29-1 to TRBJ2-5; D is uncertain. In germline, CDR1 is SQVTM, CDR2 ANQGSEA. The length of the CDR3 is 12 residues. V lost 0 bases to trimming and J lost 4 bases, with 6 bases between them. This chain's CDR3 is CSVEDNPETQYF. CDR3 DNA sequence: TGCAGCGTTGAAGATAACCCAGAGACCCAGTACTTC.

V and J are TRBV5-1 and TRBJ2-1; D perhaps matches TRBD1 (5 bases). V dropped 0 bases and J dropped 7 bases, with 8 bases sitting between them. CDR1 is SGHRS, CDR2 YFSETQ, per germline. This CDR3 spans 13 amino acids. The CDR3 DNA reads TGCGCCAGCAGCTTGGAGGGGCGGAATGAGCAGTTCTTC. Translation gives CASSLEGRNEQFF.

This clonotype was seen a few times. The CDR3 DNA follows: TGTGCCAGCAGTTCGATAACTAGCGGCCAAGAGACCCAGTACTTC. It is translated as CASSSITSGQETQYF. The V call is TRBV27, the J call TRBJ2-5; 8 bases line up with TRBD2. The trim removed 4 bases at V and 1 base at J, leaving 5 bases unmatched. The CDR3 length is 15 residues. Germline assignment: CDR1 MNHEY and CDR2 SMNVEV (reference sequence).

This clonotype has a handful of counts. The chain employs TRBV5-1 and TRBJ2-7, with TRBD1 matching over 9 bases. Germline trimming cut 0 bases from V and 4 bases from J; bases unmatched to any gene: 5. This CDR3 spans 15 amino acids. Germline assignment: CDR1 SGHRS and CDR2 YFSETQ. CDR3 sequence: CASSLGTGAGYEQYF. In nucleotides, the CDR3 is TGCGCCAGCAGCTTGGGGACAGGGGCGGGGTACGAGCAGTACTTC.

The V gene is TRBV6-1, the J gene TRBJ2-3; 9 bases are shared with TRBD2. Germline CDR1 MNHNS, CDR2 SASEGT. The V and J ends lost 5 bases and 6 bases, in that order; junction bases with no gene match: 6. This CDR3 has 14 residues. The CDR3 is CASSPRLAGDTQYF. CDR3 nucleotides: TGTGCCAGCAGTCCTCGGCTAGCGGGGGATACGCAGTATTTT.

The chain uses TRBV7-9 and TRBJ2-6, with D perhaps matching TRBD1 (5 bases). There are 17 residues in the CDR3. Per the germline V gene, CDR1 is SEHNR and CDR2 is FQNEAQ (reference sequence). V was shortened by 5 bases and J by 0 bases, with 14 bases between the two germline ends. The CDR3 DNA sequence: TGTGCCAGCAGCAACATATGGGGCGCCTCTGGGGCCAACGTCCTGACTTTC. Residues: CASSNIWGASGANVLTF.

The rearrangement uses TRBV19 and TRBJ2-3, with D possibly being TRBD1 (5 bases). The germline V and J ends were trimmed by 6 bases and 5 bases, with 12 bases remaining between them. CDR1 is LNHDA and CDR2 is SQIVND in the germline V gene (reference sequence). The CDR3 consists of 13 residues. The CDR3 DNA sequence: TGTGCCAGTAGCCGGCAGGGCGAAGATACGCAGTATTTT. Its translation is CASSRQGEDTQYF.

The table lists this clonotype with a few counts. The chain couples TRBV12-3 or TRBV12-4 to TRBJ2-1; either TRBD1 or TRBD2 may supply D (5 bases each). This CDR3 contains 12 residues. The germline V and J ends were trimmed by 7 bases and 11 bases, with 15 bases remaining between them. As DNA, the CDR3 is TGTGCCAGCAATCGGTCCGGGACCAAGCAGTTCTTC. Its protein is CASNRSGTKQFF.

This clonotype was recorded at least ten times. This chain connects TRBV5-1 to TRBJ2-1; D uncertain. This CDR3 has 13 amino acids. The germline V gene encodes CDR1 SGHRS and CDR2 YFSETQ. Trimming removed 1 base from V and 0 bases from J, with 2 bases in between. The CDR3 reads CASSLNSYNEQFF. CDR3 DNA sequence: TGCGCCAGCAGCTTGAACTCCTACAATGAGCAGTTCTTC.